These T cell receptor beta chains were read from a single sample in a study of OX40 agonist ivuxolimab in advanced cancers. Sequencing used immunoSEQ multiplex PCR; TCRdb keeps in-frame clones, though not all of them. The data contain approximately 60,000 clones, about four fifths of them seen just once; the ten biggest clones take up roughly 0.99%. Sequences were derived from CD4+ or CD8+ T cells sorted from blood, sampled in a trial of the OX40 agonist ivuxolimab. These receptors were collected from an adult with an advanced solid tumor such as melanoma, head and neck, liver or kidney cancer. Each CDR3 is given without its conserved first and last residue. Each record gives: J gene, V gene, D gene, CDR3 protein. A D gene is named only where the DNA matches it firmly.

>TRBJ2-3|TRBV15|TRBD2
ATSATPGLAVSDTQY
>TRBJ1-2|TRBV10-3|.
AISTGQNYGYT
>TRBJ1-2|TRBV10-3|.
AISEDPGYTPSYGYT
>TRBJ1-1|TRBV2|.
ASSDDAAAEAF
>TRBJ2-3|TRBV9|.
ASSVTAADTQY
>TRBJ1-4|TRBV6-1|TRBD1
ASSASQGRNEKLF
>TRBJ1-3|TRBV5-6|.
ASSLSRLLFGNTIY
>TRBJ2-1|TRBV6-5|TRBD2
ASSYSSGGSYNEQF
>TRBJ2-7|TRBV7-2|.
ASSLQETTYEQY
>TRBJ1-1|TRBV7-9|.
ASSGIATEAF
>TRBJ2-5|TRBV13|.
ASSPPGLPSFQY
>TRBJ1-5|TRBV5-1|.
ASSPGNGYGQPQH
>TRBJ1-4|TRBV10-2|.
ASSFYRVDEKLF
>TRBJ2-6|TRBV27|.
ASSLEGVPLGANVLT
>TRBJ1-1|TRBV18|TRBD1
ASSPSGGNTEAF
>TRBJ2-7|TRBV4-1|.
ASSQGPVDFGEQY
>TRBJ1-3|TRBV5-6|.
ASSLGLDFGGNTIY
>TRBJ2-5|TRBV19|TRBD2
ASRDSGGFTETQY
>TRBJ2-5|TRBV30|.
AWRVRDRRQETQY
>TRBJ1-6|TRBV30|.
AWREGSYNSPLH
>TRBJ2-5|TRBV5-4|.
ASSLDSQETQY
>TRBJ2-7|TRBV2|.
ASSEVAAISRSVQY
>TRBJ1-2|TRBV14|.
ASSQDPSYGYT
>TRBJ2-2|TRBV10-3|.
AISGIGRNTGELF
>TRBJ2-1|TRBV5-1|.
ASGPGDGINEQF
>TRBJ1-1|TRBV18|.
ASSPSFGNTEAF
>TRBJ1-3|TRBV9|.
ASSVSLSAGNTIY
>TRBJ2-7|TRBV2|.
ASSGLTTYEQY
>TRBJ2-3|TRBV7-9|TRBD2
ASSRAVGGSTDTQY
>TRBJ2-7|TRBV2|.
ASSEAGGPYEQY
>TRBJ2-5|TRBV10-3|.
AISFGFRETQY
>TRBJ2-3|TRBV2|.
ASRGTFILTDTQY
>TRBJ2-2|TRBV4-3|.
ASSQETGLELF